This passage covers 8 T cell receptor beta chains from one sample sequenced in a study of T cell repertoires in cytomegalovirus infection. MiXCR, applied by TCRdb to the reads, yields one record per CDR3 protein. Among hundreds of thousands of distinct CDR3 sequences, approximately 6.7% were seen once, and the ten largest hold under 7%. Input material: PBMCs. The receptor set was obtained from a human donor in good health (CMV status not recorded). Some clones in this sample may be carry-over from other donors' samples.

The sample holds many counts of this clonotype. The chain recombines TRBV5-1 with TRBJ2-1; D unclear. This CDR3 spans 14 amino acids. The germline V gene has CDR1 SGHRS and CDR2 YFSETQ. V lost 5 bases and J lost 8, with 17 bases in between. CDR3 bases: TGCGCCAGCAGGCTCCGGGTGGGTTTGGATGAGCAGTTCTTC. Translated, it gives CASRLRVGLDEQFF.

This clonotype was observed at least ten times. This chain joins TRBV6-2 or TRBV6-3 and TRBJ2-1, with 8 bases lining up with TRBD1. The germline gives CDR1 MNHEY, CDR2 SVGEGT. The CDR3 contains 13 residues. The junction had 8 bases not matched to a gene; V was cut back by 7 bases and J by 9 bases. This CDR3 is CASTPTGVGEQFF. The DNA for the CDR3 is TGTGCCAGCACCCCGACAGGGGTCGGTGAGCAGTTCTTC.

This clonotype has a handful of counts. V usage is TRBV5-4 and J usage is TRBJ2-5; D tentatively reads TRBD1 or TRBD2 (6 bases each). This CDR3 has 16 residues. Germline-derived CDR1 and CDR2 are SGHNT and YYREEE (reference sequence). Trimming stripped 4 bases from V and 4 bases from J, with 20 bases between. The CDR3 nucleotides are TGTGCCAGCAGCCCGGAGGGGGGAGTTCTCTTAGAGACCCAGTACTTC. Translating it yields CASSPEGGVLLETQYF.

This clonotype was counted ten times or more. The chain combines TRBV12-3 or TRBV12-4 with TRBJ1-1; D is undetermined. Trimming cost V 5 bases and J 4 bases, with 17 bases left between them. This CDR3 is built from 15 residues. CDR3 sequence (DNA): TGTGCCAGCAGTCCCGTAGGAGGGCTGGGCACTGAAGCTTTCTTT. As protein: CASSPVGGLGTEAFF.

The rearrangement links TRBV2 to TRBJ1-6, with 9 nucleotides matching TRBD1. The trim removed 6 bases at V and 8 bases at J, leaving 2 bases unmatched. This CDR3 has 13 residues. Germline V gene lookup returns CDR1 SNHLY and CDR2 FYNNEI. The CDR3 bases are TGTGCCAGCAGACAGGGGGCGGATTCACCCCTCCACTTT. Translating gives CASRQGADSPLHF. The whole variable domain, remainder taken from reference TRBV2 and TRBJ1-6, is EPEVTQTPSHQVTQMGQEVILRCVPISNHLYFYWYRQILGQKVEFLVSFYNNEISEKSEIFDDQFSVERPDGSNFTLKIRSTKLEDSAMYFCASRQGADSPLHFGNGTRLTVT.

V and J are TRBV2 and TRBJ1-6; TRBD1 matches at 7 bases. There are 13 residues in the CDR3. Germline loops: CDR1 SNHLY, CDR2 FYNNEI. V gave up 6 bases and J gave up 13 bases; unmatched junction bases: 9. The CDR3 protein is CASRQGIHDPLHF. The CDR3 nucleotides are TGTGCCAGCAGACAGGGGATACACGATCCCCTCCACTTT.

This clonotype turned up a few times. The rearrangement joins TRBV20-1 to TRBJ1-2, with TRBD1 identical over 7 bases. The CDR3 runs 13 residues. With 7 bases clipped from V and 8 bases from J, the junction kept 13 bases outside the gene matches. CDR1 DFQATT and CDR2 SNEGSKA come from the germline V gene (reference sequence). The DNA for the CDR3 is TGCAGTGTTGTACTTCGGGACAGTATGGGCTACACCTTC. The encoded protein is CSVVLRDSMGYTF.

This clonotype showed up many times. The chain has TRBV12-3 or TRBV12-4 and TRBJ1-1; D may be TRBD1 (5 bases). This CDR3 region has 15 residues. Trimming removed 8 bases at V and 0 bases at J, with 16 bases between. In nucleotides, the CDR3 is TGTGCCAGCGGACCCCGTGGGGGTGTGAACACTGAAGCTTTCTTT. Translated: CASGPRGGVNTEAFF.